Presented here are 14 T cell receptor beta chains from one specimen sequenced in a study of cytomegalovirus exposure and HLA in healthy donors. Vbeta (60) and Jbeta (13) primers were used in the PCR. TCRdb's copy holds only in-frame clones and misses some; the assay was immunoSEQ multiplex PCR. Found here are 200,000 to 250,000 clones, over 60% of them singletons; the top ten hold roughly a sixth. Input material: PBMCs. The receptors were gathered from a middle-aged man in good health and CMV-seronegative.

The V gene is TRBV28, the J gene TRBJ2-7; 7 bases agree with TRBD1. The CDR3 spans 14 residues. The V and J ends lost 7 bases and 4 bases, in that order; junction bases with no gene match: 10. The germline V gene encodes CDR1 MDHEN and CDR2 SYDVKM. The CDR3 here is CASTLWDRPYEQYF. The CDR3 DNA follows: TGTGCCAGCACCCTGTGGGACAGACCTTACGAGCAGTACTTC.

The chain joins TRBV7-3 to TRBJ2-3; 12 nucleotides agree with TRBD1. Germline V CDR1 and CDR2: SGHTA, FQGTGA. This CDR3 is built from 16 residues. The V and J ends lost 5 bases and 4 bases, in that order; junction bases with no gene match: 7. The CDR3 reads CASSRGQGALSDTQYF. The CDR3 region has the DNA TGTGCCAGCAGCCGGGGACAGGGGGCGCTTTCAGATACGCAGTATTTT. The full variable domain, rest sourced from reference TRBV7-3 and TRBJ2-3, is GAGVSQTPSNKVTEKGKYVELRCDPISGHTALYWYRQSLGQGPEFLIYFQGTGAADDSGLPNDRFFAVRPEGSVSTLKIQRTERGDSAVYLCASSRGQGALSDTQYFGPGTRLTVL.

This sequence joins TRBV7-9 and TRBJ1-3; D remains ambiguous. The length of the CDR3 is 15 residues. V gave up 3 bases and J gave up 1 base, with 10 bases separating them. Looked up from germline, CDR1 is SEHNR and CDR2 is FQNEAQ (reference sequence). CDR3 DNA: TGTGCCAGCAGCTTGGAGCTTCTTTCTGGAAACACCATATATTTT. Translating gives CASSLELLSGNTIYF.

The CDR3 is CASSIGTGAYEQYF. CDR3 DNA: TGTGCCAGCAGCATAGGGACAGGGGCCTACGAGCAGTACTTC. The chain combines TRBV27 with TRBJ2-7, with 10 bases fitting TRBD1. Losses at the gene ends were 6 bases for V and 2 bases for J; bases not matched to a gene: 4. The V gene's germline CDR1 is MNHEY and CDR2 SMNVEV (reference sequence). This CDR3 region has 14 residues.

This rearrangement joins TRBV18 to TRBJ2-5; weak D call: TRBD1 (6 bases). The J call may be incorrect, as the DNA end agrees better with TRBJ2-7. In germline, CDR1 is KGHSH, CDR2 LQKENI. The CDR3 runs 14 residues. The chain's CDR3 is CASSPDSVSYEQYF. As DNA, the CDR3 is TGTGCCAGCTCACCGGACAGCGTCTCCTACGAGCAGTACTTC.

The V gene is TRBV28, the J gene TRBJ2-2; D is undetermined. The CDR3 contains 13 residues. V was trimmed by 6 bases and J by 1 base, leaving 6 bases between them. Looked up from germline, CDR1 is MDHEN and CDR2 is SYDVKM. CDR3 sequence reads: CASRAQNTGELFF. For the CDR3, the DNA is TGTGCCAGCAGAGCTCAGAACACCGGGGAGCTGTTTTTT.

The CDR3 region is CASSVSGVGNQPQHF. The CDR3 bases are TGTGCCAGCAGCGTTTCAGGGGTAGGCAATCAGCCCCAGCATTTT. V and J are TRBV9 and TRBJ1-5; the D gene is possibly TRBD1 (6 bases). With 2 bases removed from V and 2 bases from J, the gap between germline ends came to 11 bases. Germline assignment: CDR1 SGDLS and CDR2 YYNGEE. The CDR3 has 15 amino acids.

The chain couples TRBV14 to TRBJ2-5; D remains ambiguous. CDR3 length: 14 residues. CDR1 and CDR2 (germline): SGHDN, FVKESK. V was trimmed by 1 base and J by 5 bases, leaving 11 bases between them. This CDR3 is CASSQGSFVETQYF. The CDR3 DNA is TGTGCCAGCAGCCAAGGTAGTTTCGTGGAGACCCAGTACTTC.

A single count supports this clone. V and J are TRBV7-2 and TRBJ1-1; D gene ambiguous. The V and J ends lost 1 base and 8 bases respectively, with 11 bases between them. CDR1 is SGHTA and CDR2 is FQGNSA in the germline V gene. There are 13 residues in the CDR3. CDR3 bases: TGTGCCAGCAGCTTAGGCCTCAGGCCCGAAGCTTTCTTT. This gives the protein CASSLGLRPEAFF. The full variable domain, with the rest looked up from reference TRBV7-2 and TRBJ1-1, is GAGVSQSPSNKVTEKGKDVELRCDPISGHTALYWYRQSLGQGLEFLIYFQGNSAPDKSGLPSDRFSAERTGGSVSTLTIQRTQQEDSAVYLCASSLGLRPEAFFGQGTRLTVV.

The rearrangement links TRBV18 to TRBJ2-3, with 9 bases aligning to TRBD2. This CDR3 has 16 amino acids. Looked up from germline, CDR1 is KGHSH and CDR2 is LQKENI. J lost 5 bases, V lost 2 bases, and 8 bases had no gene match. CDR3 coding DNA: TGTGCCAGCTCACCATCGGGACTAGCTGGAGGAGATACGCAGTATTTT. Its translation: CASSPSGLAGGDTQYF.

The chain recombines TRBV7-3 with TRBJ2-4; D perhaps matches TRBD2 (6 bases). The germline gives CDR1 SGHTA, CDR2 FQGTGA. This CDR3 contains 15 residues. V lost 3 bases and J 3 bases, leaving 12 bases between the germline ends. CDR3 DNA: TGTGCCAGCAGCTTGGGGCAGGGAGGCAAAAACATTCAGTACTTC. As protein: CASSLGQGGKNIQYF. Using reference TRBV7-3 and TRBJ2-4 for the parts outside the CDR3, the full variable domain is GAGVSQTPSNKVTEKGKYVELRCDPISGHTALYWYRQSLGQGPEFLIYFQGTGAADDSGLPNDRFFAVRPEGSVSTLKIQRTERGDSAVYLCASSLGQGGKNIQYFGAGTRLSVL.

V and J are TRBV7-9 and TRBJ2-1; D may be TRBD2 (6 bases). The germline gives CDR1 SEHNR, CDR2 FQNEAQ (reference sequence). The CDR3 totals 15 residues. V was trimmed by 5 bases and J by 7 bases, leaving 18 bases between them. CDR3 loop: CASSPTDGSWNEQFF. CDR3 in DNA: TGTGCCAGCAGCCCCACCGACGGGAGCTGGAATGAGCAGTTCTTC.

This clone showed up just once. V and J are TRBV5-1 and TRBJ1-4; 7 bases are shared with TRBD1. In germline, CDR1 is SGHRS, CDR2 YFSETQ. The CDR3 length is 19 residues. The V gene end was trimmed by 1 base and the J gene end by 0 bases; junction bases not matched to a gene: 12. CDR3 loop: CASSLSGAGGPTTNEKLFF. The DNA of the CDR3 is TGCGCCAGCAGCTTGTCCGGGGCAGGGGGACCAACAACTAATGAAAAACTGTTTTTT.

V gene TRBV19 combines with J gene TRBJ2-1; D might be TRBD1 (7 bases). The V end was cut by 4 bases, the J end by 3 bases, with 10 bases between. The CDR3 totals 14 residues. Per germline, CDR1 LNHDA and CDR2 SQIVND (reference sequence). The DNA for the CDR3 is TGTGCCAGTAGTACGGGGGACAGCTACAATGAGCAGTTCTTC. Amino acid sequence: CASSTGDSYNEQFF.